Listed below are T cell receptor beta chains from one sample, sequenced in a study of T cell responses to AZD1222 COVID-19 vaccine. Some clones are missing from TCRdb's copy, which holds only in-frame ones; the method was immunoSEQ multiplex PCR. This sample has about 120,000 clones, with approximately 84% found just once. The input for sequencing was peripheral blood, taken on day 0 of AZD1222 vaccination. The receptors here all came from an adult in good health. The CDR3 runs from the conserved cysteine through the conserved F or W. Fields, in order: V gene, CDR3 length, clone size, D gene, J gene, CDR3 protein, CDR3 DNA. A D gene is named only where the DNA matches it firmly. The size of a clone is reported for some rows only, either as once, few or many, or as a class for expanded clones.

>TRBV27|13|-|-|TRBJ1-5
CASSWSYSQPQHF
TGTGCCAGCAGTTGGAGTTATTCGCAGCCCCAGCATTTT
>TRBV2|17|-|TRBD2|TRBJ2-1
CASRAGTSGRSYNEQFF
TGTGCCAGCAGGGCCGGGACTAGCGGGAGGAGTTACAATGAGCAGTTCTTC
>TRBV5-4|15|-|-|TRBJ1-4
CASSLDGTTNEKLFF
TGTGCCAGCAGCTTGGACGGGACAACTAATGAAAAACTGTTTTTT
>TRBV5-1|14|-|-|TRBJ1-1
CASTTSGGMAEAFF
TGCGCCAGCACAACCTCCGGGGGGATGGCTGAAGCTTTCTTT
>TRBV2|13|-|-|TRBJ1-2
CASIDWGGYGYTF
TGTGCCAGCATTGACTGGGGAGGCTATGGCTACACCTTC
>TRBV6-5|13|-|-|TRBJ1-1
CASTQMAGTEAFF
TGTGCCAGCACCCAAATGGCGGGGACTGAAGCTTTCTTT
>TRBV6-1|14|once|-|TRBJ1-1
CASSEAWVNTEAFF
TGTGCCAGCAGTGAAGCTTGGGTGAACACTGAAGCTTTCTTT
>TRBV7-3|17|-|TRBD1|TRBJ1-1
CASSTDRGPPLNTEAFF
TGTGCCAGCAGCACTGACAGGGGTCCCCCGCTGAACACTGAAGCTTTCTTT
>TRBV4-1|11|-|-|TRBJ2-3
CASSGDAGQYF
TGCGCCAGCAGCGGGGACGCGGGGCAGTATTTT
>TRBV4-1|18|-|TRBD2|TRBJ2-3
CASSRGTSGSLSTDTQYF
TGCGCCAGCAGCCGCGGGACTAGCGGGAGTCTGAGCACAGATACGCAGTATTTT
>TRBV3-1/TRBV3-2|15|-|TRBD2|TRBJ2-5
CASSLDSGTQETQYF
TGTGCCAGCAGCCTTGATAGCGGGACCCAAGAGACCCAGTACTTC
>TRBV30|13|once|-|TRBJ1-2
CAWSDGANYGYTF
TGTGCCTGGAGTGACGGGGCTAACTATGGCTACACCTTC
>TRBV9|10|few|-|TRBJ2-1
CASSEDEQFF
TGTGCCAGCAGCGAGGATGAGCAGTTCTTC
>TRBV5-1|12|-|-|TRBJ1-2
CASSLGDYGYTF
TGCGCCAGCAGCCTGGGGGACTATGGCTACACCTTC
>TRBV10-3|14|few|TRBD1|TRBJ1-3
CAISERDSGNTIYF
TGTGCCATCAGTGAAAGGGACAGTGGAAACACCATATATTTT
>TRBV4-1|14|few|-|TRBJ1-1
CASSLKIGVTEAFF
TGCGCCAGCAGCCTGAAGATAGGGGTCACTGAAGCTTTCTTT
>TRBV3-1/TRBV3-2|16|-|-|TRBJ1-1
CASSHDLTGSGAEAFF
TGTGCCAGCAGCCACGATCTAACAGGGAGTGGAGCTGAAGCTTTCTTT
>TRBV2|15|-|-|TRBJ1-1
CAIPLLLTDSSEAFF
TGTGCCATCCCACTTCTCCTGACAGACAGCAGTGAAGCTTTCTTT
>TRBV28|14|-|-|TRBJ1-2
CASRAPPTAYGYTF
TGTGCCAGCAGGGCCCCCCCGACAGCCTATGGCTACACCTTC
>TRBV19|15|-|TRBD2|TRBJ2-2
CASRTSGRAFGELFF
TGTGCCAGTAGAACTAGCGGGAGGGCCTTCGGGGAGCTGTTTTTT
>TRBV27|17|-|-|TRBJ2-1
CASSLLGAGDSYNEQFF
TGTGCCAGCAGTTTATTGGGAGCCGGGGACTCCTACAATGAGCAGTTCTTC
>TRBV3-1/TRBV3-2|16|-|TRBD2|TRBJ2-2
CASRPFQAGHTGELFF
TGTGCCAGCAGGCCCTTTCAAGCGGGGCACACCGGGGAGCTGTTTTTT
>TRBV7-9|14|-|TRBD1|TRBJ2-7
CASSSLDRVHEQYF
TGTGCCAGCAGCTCCTTGGACAGGGTCCACGAGCAGTACTTC
>TRBV6-5|15|-|-|TRBJ2-7
CASSYSGASQYEQYF
TGTGCCAGCAGTTACTCGGGGGCCAGTCAATACGAGCAGTACTTC
>TRBV24-1|13|-|-|TRBJ1-1
CATKEGEYTEAFF
TGTGCCACCAAGGAGGGAGAGTACACTGAAGCTTTCTTT
>TRBV27|16|-|-|TRBJ1-2
CASSFSSGPLNYGYTF
TGTGCCAGCAGTTTTAGTTCAGGGCCCTTAAACTATGGCTACACCTTC
>TRBV6-5|14|-|TRBD1|TRBJ1-2
CASSPGTGFYGYTF
TGTGCCAGCAGCCCCGGGACAGGGTTCTATGGCTACACCTTC
>TRBV7-9|13|few|-|TRBJ1-2
CASSLSRQYGYTF
TGTGCCAGCAGCTTATCGCGACAGTATGGCTACACCTTC
>TRBV6-5|16|few|-|TRBJ1-3
CASSYSGPGSGNTIYF
TGTGCCAGCAGTTACTCGGGTCCAGGCTCTGGAAACACCATATATTTT
>TRBV28|11|-|-|TRBJ1-2
CASSPHAGYTF
TGTGCCAGCTCCCCTCACGCGGGCTACACCTTC
>TRBV20-1|11|-|-|TRBJ2-1
CSVSDYNEQFF
TGCAGTGTTTCAGATTACAATGAGCAGTTCTTC
>TRBV6-5|15|-|TRBD1|TRBJ1-1
CASSSSGTGGTEAFF
TGTGCCAGCAGTTCATCCGGGACAGGGGGAACTGAAGCTTTCTTT
>TRBV6-5|15|-|-|TRBJ1-4
CASSYGGSPNEKLFF
TGTGCCAGCAGTTACGGGGGCAGTCCGAATGAAAAACTGTTTTTT
>TRBV27|13|-|-|TRBJ2-7
CASRGSSSYEQYF
TGTGCCAGCCGGGGCAGCTCCTCCTACGAGCAGTACTTC
>TRBV5-1|15|-|TRBD2|TRBJ2-1
CASSSGTSGRGEQFF
TGCGCCAGCAGCTCCGGGACTAGCGGAAGGGGTGAGCAGTTCTTC
>TRBV27|15|-|-|TRBJ2-7
CASSLGQGLAYEQYF
TGTGCCAGCAGTTTAGGCCAGGGGCTTGCGTACGAGCAGTACTTC
>TRBV12-3/TRBV12-4|13|-|-|TRBJ2-2
CASSFRAAGELFF
TGTGCCAGCAGTTTTCGGGCCGCCGGGGAGCTGTTTTTT
>TRBV28|17|-|TRBD2|TRBJ2-7
CASSYILVAGGDYEQYF
TGTGCCAGCAGCTATATCCTTGTTGCGGGAGGTGACTACGAGCAGTACTTC
>TRBV3-1/TRBV3-2|11|-|-|TRBJ2-3
CASSATFAQYF
TGTGCCAGCAGCGCTACTTTCGCGCAGTATTTT
>TRBV6-4|13|few|-|TRBJ2-1
CASSEGTTNEQFF
TGTGCCAGCAGTGAAGGAACAACTAATGAGCAGTTCTTC
>TRBV2|15|-|-|TRBJ2-2
CASMGVQALTGELFF
TGTGCCAGCATGGGTGTACAGGCGCTCACCGGGGAGCTGTTTTTT
>TRBV2|13|-|TRBD1|TRBJ1-6
CASRVTGDSPLHF
TGTGCCAGCAGGGTGACAGGGGATTCACCCCTCCACTTT
>TRBV6-5|14|-|-|TRBJ2-6
CASSRASGANVLTF
TGTGCCAGCAGCCGGGCCTCTGGGGCCAACGTCCTGACTTTC
>TRBV9|12|-|TRBD1|TRBJ1-6
CASSTGGSPLHF
TGTGCCAGCAGCACAGGGGGCTCACCCCTCCACTTT
>TRBV3-1/TRBV3-2|14|-|-|TRBJ2-7
CASSQVQVVREQYF
TGTGCCAGCAGCCAAGTGCAGGTAGTTCGCGAGCAGTACTTC
>TRBV5-1|17|-|TRBD2|TRBJ2-5
CASSLAPSGGPRETQYF
TGCGCCAGCAGCTTGGCCCCTAGCGGGGGGCCGCGGGAGACCCAGTACTTC
>TRBV6-2/TRBV6-3|14|-|-|TRBJ1-5
CASSYEGSNQPQHF
TGTGCCAGCAGTTACGAGGGGAGCAATCAGCCCCAGCATTTT
>TRBV29-1|14|-|-|TRBJ2-7
CSVSSRVDPYEQYF
TGCAGCGTTTCATCGAGGGTTGACCCCTACGAGCAGTACTTC